Following are 31 T cell receptor beta chains from one sample sequenced in a study of T cell responses to AZD1222 COVID-19 vaccine. Here immunoSEQ multiplex PCR was the method, and the copy in TCRdb shows in-frame clones only, minus some. The sample consists of under 150,000 clones, roughly 90% of them appearing once. Here the sequenced sample was peripheral blood, taken 28 days after the second AZD1222 dose. The receptors were gathered from an adult who received the AZD1222 COVID-19 vaccine.

The rearrangement uses TRBV15 and TRBJ1-2; D is perhaps TRBD1 (6 bases). The CDR3 length is 13 residues. V was cut by 3 bases and J by 8 bases, with 13 bases left in between. Germline values: CDR1 LNHNV, CDR2 YYDKDF (reference sequence). DNA for the CDR3: TGTGCCACCAGCAGCGGCGGACAGCGGGGCTACACCTTC. Its translation is CATSSGGQRGYTF. The full variable domain, its missing parts supplied by reference TRBV15 and TRBJ1-2, is DAMVIQNPRYQVTQFGKPVTLSCSQTLNHNVMYWYQQKSSQAPKLLFHYYDKDFNNEADTPDNFQSRRPNTSFCFLDIRSPGLGDTAMYLCATSSGGQRGYTFGSGTRLTVV.

The chain couples TRBV3-1 (or the pseudogene TRBV3-2) to TRBJ1-2; D is ambiguous. CDR1 is LGHDT and CDR2 is YNNKEL in the germline V gene (reference sequence). This CDR3 has 18 amino acids. The ends were cut back, 0 bases at V and 8 bases at J, with 25 bases in the middle. CDR3 sequence reads: CASSQDRFVAATYHGYTF. Written as DNA, the CDR3 is TGTGCCAGCAGCCAAGATCGATTTGTGGCCGCCACCTACCACGGCTACACCTTC.

The chain joins TRBV9 to TRBJ1-1, with D hard to call. Germline V lookup: CDR1 SGDLS, CDR2 YYNGEE. The CDR3 extends over 11 amino acids. The ends were cut back, 7 bases at V and 4 bases at J, with 8 bases in the middle. This CDR3 reads CASGPGTEAFF. The DNA for the CDR3 is TGTGCCAGCGGCCCAGGCACTGAAGCTTTCTTT.

CDR3 protein: CASSPLAGGPNEQFF. DNA for the CDR3: TGCGCCAGCAGCCCCTTAGCGGGAGGGCCTAATGAGCAGTTCTTC. The chain links TRBV5-1 to TRBJ2-1, with 11 bases identical to TRBD2. This CDR3 has 15 amino acids. V lost 4 bases to trimming and J lost 7 bases; unmatched junction nucleotides: 7. Looked up from germline, CDR1 is SGHRS and CDR2 is YFSETQ.

The chain joins TRBV5-1 to TRBJ1-2, with D possibly matching TRBD1 (6 bases). Trimming stripped 2 bases from V and 2 bases from J, with 19 bases between. The germline V gene encodes CDR1 SGHRS and CDR2 YFSETQ. This CDR3 spans 17 amino acids. In nucleotides, the CDR3 is TGCGCCAGCAGCTTAGGACAGTTAACTATGGGGAACTATGGCTACACCTTC. This translates into CASSLGQLTMGNYGYTF.

The V gene is TRBV18, the J gene TRBJ1-6; 9 bases are shared with TRBD1. V dropped 4 bases and J dropped 3; count of bases not matched to a gene: 7. The CDR3 covers 17 residues. Germline CDR1 and CDR2: KGHSH and LQKENI. The CDR3: CASSLYGTGNYNSPLHF. CDR3 nucleotide sequence: TGTGCCAGCTCACTGTACGGGACAGGGAACTATAATTCACCCCTCCACTTT.

The chain links TRBV2 to TRBJ2-5; TRBD1 matches at 7 bases. The trim removed 5 bases at V and 2 bases at J, leaving 5 bases unmatched. From germline, CDR1 is SNHLY and CDR2 FYNNEI. The CDR3 length is 14 residues. The CDR3 region has the DNA TGTGCCAGCAGTCGGGACAGCTTACAAGAGACCCAGTACTTC. Amino acids: CASSRDSLQETQYF.

The genes are TRBV6-5 and TRBJ1-2; no reliable D call. The CDR3 consists of 13 residues. Trimming stripped 6 bases from V and 8 bases from J, with 16 bases between. The germline gives CDR1 MNHEY, CDR2 SVGAGI. For the CDR3, the DNA is TGTGCCAGCAGACGGGAATTGGCGCGGGGCTACACCTTC. Its protein product is CASRRELARGYTF.

V usage is TRBV10-2 and J usage is TRBJ1-2, with D perhaps matching TRBD1 (6 bases). Germline V gene lookup returns CDR1 WSHSY and CDR2 SAAADI. V was trimmed by 4 bases and J by 7 bases, leaving 19 bases between them. The CDR3 totals 15 residues. CDR3 residues: CASSAIGTSSRGYTF. Here the CDR3 DNA reads TGCGCCAGCAGTGCCATCGGGACATCCTCCCGTGGCTACACCTTC.

V usage is TRBV19 and J usage is TRBJ2-1, with 7 positions matching TRBD2. V gave up 4 bases and J gave up 0 bases; unmatched junction bases: 3. The CDR3 covers 15 residues. Germline V gives CDR1 LNHDA, CDR2 SQIVND (reference sequence). CDR3 region: CASSTRLASYNEQFF. Here the CDR3 DNA reads TGTGCCAGTAGTACTAGACTAGCCTCCTACAATGAGCAGTTCTTC. Full variable domain (remainder filled in from reference TRBV19 and TRBJ2-1): DGGITQSPKYLFRKEGQNVTLSCEQNLNHDAMYWYRQDPGQGLRLIYYSQIVNDFQKGDIAEGYSVSREKKESFPLTVTSAQKNPTAFYLCASSTRLASYNEQFFGPGTRLTVL.

A single count supports this clone. The rearrangement links TRBV5-6 to TRBJ2-1; no reliable D call. Trimming left V 4 bases short and J 4 bases short, with 9 bases between. The CDR3 extends over 13 amino acids. The germline CDR1 and CDR2 sequences are SGHDT and YYEEEE. In DNA form, the CDR3 reads TGTGCCAGCAGCGTTGATACTTACAATGAGCAGTTCTTC. It yields the protein CASSVDTYNEQFF.

The chain uses TRBV5-3 and TRBJ2-2; D uncertain. TRBV5-3 is annotated as an ORF whose role is uncertain. V dropped 6 bases and J dropped 3 bases, with 3 bases sitting between them. The CDR3 has 11 amino acids. DNA for the CDR3: TGTGCCAGAACGGACACCGGGGAGCTGTTTTTT. Translated: CARTDTGELFF.

The chain couples TRBV27 to TRBJ1-2, with 9 bases identical to TRBD1. J gave up 4 bases and V 5 bases, and 8 bases lay outside the gene matches. Germline V gene lookup returns CDR1 MNHEY and CDR2 SMNVEV (reference sequence). The length of the CDR3 is 15 residues. CDR3 loop: CASSPRTGVTYGYTF. In DNA, the CDR3 is TGTGCCAGCAGTCCCCGGACAGGGGTGACCTATGGCTACACCTTC.

The rearrangement uses TRBV7-9 and TRBJ2-5; no clear D. Germline CDR1 is SEHNR and CDR2 is FQNEAQ (reference sequence). There are 14 residues in the CDR3. Trimming took 6 bases from V and 5 from J, leaving 16 bases between them. CDR3 nucleotides: TGTGCCAGCAGGAGAGACGTGGACGGGGAGACCCAGTACTTC. It translates to CASRRDVDGETQYF.

The chain joins TRBV29-1 to TRBJ1-2; 8 bases fit TRBD1. J was trimmed by 2 bases and V by 3 bases; bases with no gene match: 8. The CDR3 has 15 amino acids. Germline V gene sequence: CDR1 SQVTM, CDR2 ANQGSEA. CDR3 bases: TGCAGCGTTGAGAAACGGACAGGGCAAAACTATGGCTACACCTTC. It specifies CSVEKRTGQNYGYTF. Based on the CDR3 plus reference TRBV29-1 and TRBJ1-2, the full variable domain is SAVISQKPSRDICQRGTSLTIQCQVDSQVTMMFWYRQQPGQSLTLIATANQGSEATYESGFVIDKFPISRPNLTFSTLTVSNMSPEDSSIYLCSVEKRTGQNYGYTFGSGTRLTVV.

The CDR3 DNA reads TGTGCCAGCACCTTTGGCAGGGGAACTGAAGCTTTCTTT. This encodes CASTFGRGTEAFF. The chain couples TRBV7-8 to TRBJ1-1, with D possibly TRBD1 on 6 matching bases. The CDR3 is 13 residues long. Looked up from germline, CDR1 is SGHVS and CDR2 is FQNEAQ. V was shortened by 7 bases and J by 5 bases, with 14 bases between the two germline ends. Full variable domain (remainder filled in from reference TRBV7-8 and TRBJ1-1): GAGVSQSPRYKVAKRGQDVALRCDPISGHVSLFWYQQALGQGPEFLTYFQNEAQLDKSGLPSDRFFAERPEGSVSTLKIQRTQQEDSAVYLCASTFGRGTEAFFGQGTRLTVV.

J is TRBJ1-2 and V is TRBV2, with D unresolved. The V and J ends lost 0 bases and 4 bases respectively, with 6 bases between them. Germline-derived CDR1 and CDR2 are SNHLY and FYNNEI. CDR3 length: 13 amino acids. This CDR3 is CASSEARAYGYTF. For the CDR3, the DNA is TGTGCCAGCAGTGAAGCGAGAGCCTATGGCTACACCTTC.

This chain connects TRBV18 to TRBJ1-2, with D perhaps matching TRBD1 (5 bases). Germline loops: CDR1 KGHSH, CDR2 LQKENI. V was pared by 2 bases and J by 4 bases, with 20 bases between. This CDR3 spans 17 amino acids. CDR3 in DNA: TGTGCCAGCTCACCAAGGCTTAGGGGAGAATCTTCCTATGGCTACACCTTC. This sequence encodes CASSPRLRGESSYGYTF.

This clone was seen just once. V gene TRBV11-2 combines with J gene TRBJ2-1; 7 nucleotides align to TRBD2. CDR3 length: 13 amino acids. V gave up 0 bases and J gave up 9 bases; unmatched junction bases: 2. Germline assignment: CDR1 SGHAT and CDR2 FQNNGV. CDR3 in DNA: TGTGCCAGCAGCTTAGACAGGGAGGGTGAGCAGTTCTTC. This sequence encodes CASSLDREGEQFF.

This rearrangement joins TRBV7-2 to TRBJ1-3; D call uncertain. CDR3 length: 15 residues. In germline, CDR1 is SGHTA, CDR2 FQGNSA. V shed 5 bases and J shed 4 bases, with 15 bases lying between them. CDR3 nucleotide sequence: TGTGCCAGCAGCCCCCAGACCGTTGTAGGAAACACCATATATTTT. Protein sequence: CASSPQTVVGNTIYF.

The chain links TRBV10-2 to TRBJ1-1; 8 nucleotides line up with TRBD1. The V gene's germline CDR1 is WSHSY and CDR2 SAAADI. The CDR3 runs to 14 residues. The V and J ends lost 5 bases and 1 base, in that order; junction bases with no gene match: 3. In DNA form, the CDR3 reads TGCGCCAGCAGTCAGGGGGCTGGGAACACTGAAGCTTTCTTT. This codes for CASSQGAGNTEAFF.

This clone was detected only a few times. The gene calls are TRBV27 and TRBJ2-1, with D possibly TRBD2 on 5 matching bases. This CDR3 comprises 14 residues. V lost 4 bases to trimming and J lost 8 bases, with 15 bases between them. The V gene's germline CDR1 is MNHEY and CDR2 SMNVEV (reference sequence). The CDR3 loop is CASSSELAGDEQFF. Written as DNA, the CDR3 is TGTGCCAGCAGTTCAGAACTTGCCGGGGATGAGCAGTTCTTC.

V gene TRBV5-1 combines with J gene TRBJ1-1; unclear D gene. The CDR3 is 13 residues long. From germline, CDR1 is SGHRS and CDR2 YFSETQ. V lost 0 bases to trimming and J lost 4 bases, with 7 bases between them. CDR3 coding DNA: TGCGCCAGCAGCTTGGCCGGGAGCACTGAAGCTTTCTTT. It codes for CASSLAGSTEAFF.

This rearrangement joins TRBV7-3 to TRBJ2-1; D call uncertain. The CDR3 has 15 residues. CDR1 is SGHTA and CDR2 is FQGTGA in the germline V gene. Trimming shortened V by 2 bases and J by 0 bases, and 8 bases separated the two germline ends. The CDR3: CASSLGPLSYNEQFF. CDR3 DNA: TGTGCCAGCAGCTTAGGACCTCTCTCCTACAATGAGCAGTTCTTC. The whole variable domain, filled in from reference TRBV7-3 and TRBJ2-1, reads GAGVSQTPSNKVTEKGKYVELRCDPISGHTALYWYRQSLGQGPEFLIYFQGTGAADDSGLPNDRFFAVRPEGSVSTLKIQRTERGDSAVYLCASSLGPLSYNEQFFGPGTRLTVL.

This clone has just a few counts. This rearrangement joins TRBV5-1 to TRBJ2-7; D is tentatively TRBD1 or TRBD2 (5 bases each). This CDR3 has 14 amino acids. The V gene's germline CDR1 is SGHRS and CDR2 YFSETQ. Trimming left V 5 bases short and J 1 base short, with 13 bases between. This chain's CDR3 is CASSPGLVSYEQYF. In DNA, the CDR3 is TGCGCCAGCAGTCCGGGGCTAGTGTCCTACGAGCAGTACTTC.

This sequence joins TRBV18 and TRBJ2-3, with 9 positions matching TRBD2. Germline V CDR1 and CDR2: KGHSH, LQKENI. This CDR3 contains 17 residues. Trimming removed 0 bases from V and 3 bases from J; junction bases left unmatched: 7. In DNA, the CDR3 is TGTGCCAGCTCACCACCCTCAGCGGGGGGTAAGACAGATACGCAGTATTTT. This translates into CASSPPSAGGKTDTQYF.

The rearrangement links TRBV12-3 or TRBV12-4 to TRBJ1-1; 8 nucleotides line up with TRBD1. This CDR3 has 13 residues. Unmatched junction bases numbered 4, after V lost 6 bases and J lost 4 bases. CDR3 region: CASRPTGGTEAFF. CDR3 in DNA: TGTGCCAGCAGACCTACAGGGGGCACTGAAGCTTTCTTT.

As regards this clone: The sample holds other DNA sequences that translate to the same CDR3. This chain joins TRBV2 and TRBJ2-5; D unresolved. Germline CDR1 SNHLY, CDR2 FYNNEI. Trimming took 6 bases from V and 2 from J, leaving 7 bases between them. This CDR3 is built from 12 residues. The CDR3 bases are TGTGCCAGCAGCGCCTATCAAGAGACCCAGTACTTC. Residues: CASSAYQETQYF.

J is TRBJ2-3 and V is TRBV5-1; 7 bases agree with TRBD1. This CDR3 comprises 15 residues. Germline CDR1 reads SGHRS; CDR2 reads YFSETQ. With V trimmed by 5 bases and J by 3 bases, 9 bases remained unmatched. The CDR3 spells CASSSGTADTDTQYF. The DNA for the CDR3 is TGCGCCAGCAGTTCCGGGACAGCTGATACAGATACGCAGTATTTT.

The chain links TRBV12-5 to TRBJ1-5; D call uncertain. Trimming took 3 bases from V and 0 from J, leaving 9 bases between them. Germline V lookup: CDR1 LGHNT, CDR2 FRNRAP. CDR3 size: 15 residues. The CDR3 here is CASGFTAYSNQPQHF. The CDR3 DNA is TGTGCTAGTGGTTTTACAGCTTATAGCAATCAGCCCCAGCATTTT. Supplemented by reference TRBV12-5 and TRBJ1-5, the full variable domain reads DARVTQTPRHKVTEMGQEVTMRCQPILGHNTVFWYRQTMMQGLELLAYFRNRAPLDDSGMPKDRFSAEMPDATLATLKIQPSEPRDSAVYFCASGFTAYSNQPQHFGDGTRLSIL.

The chain couples TRBV19 to TRBJ1-5, with D maybe TRBD1 (6 bases). CDR1 and CDR2 from the germline V gene are LNHDA and SQIVND (reference sequence). The V gene lost 4 bases and the J gene lost 0 bases, with 13 bases spanning the gap. This CDR3 region has 16 residues. CDR3 region: CASSKPGQPSNQPQHF. As DNA, the CDR3 is TGTGCCAGTAGTAAACCGGGACAACCTAGCAATCAGCCCCAGCATTTT.